This T cell receptor beta chain was captured by sequencing in a study of cytomegalovirus exposure and HLA in healthy donors. Study-level background: Among the approximately 400 donors who were genotyped, about 86% fell in the genetic ancestry cluster that is associated with self-reported Caucasian donors.

Notes on this clone: Its antigen is unidentified.

The PCR made use of 60 Vbeta and 13 Jbeta primers. Here immunoSEQ multiplex PCR was the method, and the copy in TCRdb shows in-frame clones only, minus some. Seen here are around 120,000 clones, under 90% observed once, and the top ten hold approximately 8.8%. Notes on the study in general: Some TCR beta chains (roughly 160 of them) were listed as cytomegalovirus-associated.

With 5 bases clipped from V and 6 bases from J, the junction kept 9 bases outside the gene matches. The CDR3 totals 15 residues. Germline V gene sequence: CDR1 SNHLY, CDR2 FYNNEI. This chain links TRBV2 with TRBJ2-3, with 9 bases identical to TRBD2. This TCR was recovered from a female donor in good health and CMV-seropositive. Material for sequencing was PBMCs. CDR3 protein: CASSRGGGAADTQYF. CDR3 DNA: TGTGCCAGCAGTCGGGGCGGGGGGGCCGCGGATACGCAGTATTTT.